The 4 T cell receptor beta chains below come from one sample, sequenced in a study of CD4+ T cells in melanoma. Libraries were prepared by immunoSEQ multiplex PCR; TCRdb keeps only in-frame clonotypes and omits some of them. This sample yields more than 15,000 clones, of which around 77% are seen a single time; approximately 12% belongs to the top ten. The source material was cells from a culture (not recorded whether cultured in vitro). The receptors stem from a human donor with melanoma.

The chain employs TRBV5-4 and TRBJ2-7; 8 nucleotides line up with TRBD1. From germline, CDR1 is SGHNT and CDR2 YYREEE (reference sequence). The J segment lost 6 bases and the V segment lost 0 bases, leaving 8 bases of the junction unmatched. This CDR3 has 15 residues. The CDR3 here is CASSLGRDRRGEQYF. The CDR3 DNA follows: TGTGCCAGCAGCTTGGGCCGGGACAGGCGGGGCGAGCAGTACTTC.

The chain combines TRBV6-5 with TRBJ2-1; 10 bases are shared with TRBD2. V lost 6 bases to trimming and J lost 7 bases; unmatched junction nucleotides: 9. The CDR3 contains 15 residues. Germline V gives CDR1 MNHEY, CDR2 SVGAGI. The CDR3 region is CASRLSGGSANEQFF. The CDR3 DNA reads TGTGCCAGCAGACTTAGCGGGGGGAGCGCAAATGAGCAGTTCTTC.

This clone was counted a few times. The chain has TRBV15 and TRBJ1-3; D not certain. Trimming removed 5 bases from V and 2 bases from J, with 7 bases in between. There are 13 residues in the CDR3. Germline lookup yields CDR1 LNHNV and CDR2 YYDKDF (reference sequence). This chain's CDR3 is CATSPEAGNTIYF. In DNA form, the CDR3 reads TGTGCCACCAGCCCAGAAGCTGGAAACACCATATATTTT. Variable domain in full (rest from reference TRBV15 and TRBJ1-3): DAMVIQNPRYQVTQFGKPVTLSCSQTLNHNVMYWYQQKSSQAPKLLFHYYDKDFNNEADTPDNFQSRRPNTSFCFLDIRSPGLGDTAMYLCATSPEAGNTIYFGEGSWLTVV.

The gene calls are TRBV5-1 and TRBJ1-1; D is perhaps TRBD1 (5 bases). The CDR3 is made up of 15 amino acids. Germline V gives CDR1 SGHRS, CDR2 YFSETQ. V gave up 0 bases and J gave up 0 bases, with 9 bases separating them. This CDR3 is CASSLVGGLNTEAFF. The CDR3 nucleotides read TGCGCCAGCAGCTTGGTCGGGGGACTGAACACTGAAGCTTTCTTT.